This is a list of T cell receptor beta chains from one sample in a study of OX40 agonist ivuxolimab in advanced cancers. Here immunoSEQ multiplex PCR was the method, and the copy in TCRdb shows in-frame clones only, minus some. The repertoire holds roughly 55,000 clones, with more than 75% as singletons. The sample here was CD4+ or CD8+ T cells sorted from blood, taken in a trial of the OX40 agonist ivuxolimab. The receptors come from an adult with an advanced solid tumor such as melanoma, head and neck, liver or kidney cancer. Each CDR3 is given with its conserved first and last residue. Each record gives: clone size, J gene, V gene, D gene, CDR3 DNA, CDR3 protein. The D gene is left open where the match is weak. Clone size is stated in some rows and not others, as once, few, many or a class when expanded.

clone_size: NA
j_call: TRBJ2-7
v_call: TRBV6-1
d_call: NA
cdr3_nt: TGTGCCAGCAATGGAATTACAGGCTACGAGCAGTACTTC
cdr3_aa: CASNGITGYEQYF

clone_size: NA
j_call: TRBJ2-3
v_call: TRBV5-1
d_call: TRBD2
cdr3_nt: TGCGCCAGCAGCTTGGGACTAGCGGGGGTCCGCACAGATACGCAGTATTTT
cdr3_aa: CASSLGLAGVRTDTQYF

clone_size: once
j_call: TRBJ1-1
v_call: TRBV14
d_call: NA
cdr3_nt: TGTGCCAGCAGATCCCTGGTGGGCAACACTGAAGCTTTCTTT
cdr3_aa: CASRSLVGNTEAFF

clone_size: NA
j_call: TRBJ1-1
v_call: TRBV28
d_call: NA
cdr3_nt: TGTGCCAGCAGTTTAAGCGGGGGAAGGGGCCTGAACACTGAAGCTTTCTTT
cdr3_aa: CASSLSGGRGLNTEAFF

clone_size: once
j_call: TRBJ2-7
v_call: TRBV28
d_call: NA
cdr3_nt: TGTGCCAGCAGTTTCTCCCGTCGGTACGAGCAGTACTTC
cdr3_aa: CASSFSRRYEQYF

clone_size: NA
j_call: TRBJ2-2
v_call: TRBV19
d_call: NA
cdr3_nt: TGTGCCAGTAGTATAGGGGTCCATGACACCGGGGAGCTGTTTTTT
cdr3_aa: CASSIGVHDTGELFF

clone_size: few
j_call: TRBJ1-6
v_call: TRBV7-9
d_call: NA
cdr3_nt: TGTGCCAAACAAAGCTCCTATAATTCACCCCTCCACTTT
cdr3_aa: CAKQSSYNSPLHF

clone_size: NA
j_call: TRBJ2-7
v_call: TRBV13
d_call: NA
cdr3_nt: TGTGCCACTAATAGTGGGAGATCCTATTCCGAGCAGTACTTC
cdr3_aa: CATNSGRSYSEQYF

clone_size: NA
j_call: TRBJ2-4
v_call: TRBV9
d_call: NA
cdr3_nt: TGTGCCAGCAGCGTAGCAGGGGAGGGCATTCAGTACTTC
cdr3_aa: CASSVAGEGIQYF

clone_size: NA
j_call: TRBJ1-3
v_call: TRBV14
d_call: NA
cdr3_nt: TGTGCCAGCAGCCAAGCTGGAAACACCATATATTTT
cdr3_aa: CASSQAGNTIYF

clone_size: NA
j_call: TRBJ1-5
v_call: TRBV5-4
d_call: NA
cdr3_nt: TGTGCCAGCAGCTTGGGTGGCGTCAATCAGCCCCAGCATTTT
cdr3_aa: CASSLGGVNQPQHF

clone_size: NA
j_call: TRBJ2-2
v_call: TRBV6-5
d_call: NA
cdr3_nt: TGTGCCAGCAGCTCGGGGGGCGAGGAGCTGTTTTTT
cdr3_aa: CASSSGGEELFF

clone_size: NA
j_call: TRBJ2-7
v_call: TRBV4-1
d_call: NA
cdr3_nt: TGCGCCAGCAGCCAAGTCTTGGGGTGGGGTACCCACTACGAGCAGTACTTC
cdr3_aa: CASSQVLGWGTHYEQYF

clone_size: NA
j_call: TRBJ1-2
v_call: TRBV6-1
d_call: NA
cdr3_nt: TGTGCCAGCAGTGGGGACACGGACTATGGCTACACCTTC
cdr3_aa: CASSGDTDYGYTF

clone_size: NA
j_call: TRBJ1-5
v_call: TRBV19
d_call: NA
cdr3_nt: TGTGCCAGTAGTATATTCGGGGTGGGGCAGCCCCAGCATTTT
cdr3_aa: CASSIFGVGQPQHF

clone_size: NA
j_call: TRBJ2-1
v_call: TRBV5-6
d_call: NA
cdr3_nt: TGTGCCAGCGGAGGGAACCATGAGCAGTTCTTC
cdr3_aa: CASGGNHEQFF

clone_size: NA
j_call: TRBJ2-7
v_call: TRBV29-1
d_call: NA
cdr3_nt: TGCAGCGTTGAAGAGTCTAACCCCTACGAGCAGTACTTC
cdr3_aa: CSVEESNPYEQYF

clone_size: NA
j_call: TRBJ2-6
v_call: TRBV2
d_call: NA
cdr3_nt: TGTGCCAGCTCACCCTGGGGGACGGCAGTACTCTCTGGGGCCAACGTCCTGACTTTC
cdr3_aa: CASSPWGTAVLSGANVLTF

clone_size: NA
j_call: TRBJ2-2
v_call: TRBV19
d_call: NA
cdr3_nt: TGTGCCGGAGGGCACACCGGGGAGCTGTTTTTT
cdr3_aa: CAGGHTGELFF

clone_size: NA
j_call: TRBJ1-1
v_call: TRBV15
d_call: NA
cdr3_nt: TGTGCCACCAGCAGCCTCTGGGGGGGCACTGAAGCTTTCTTT
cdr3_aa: CATSSLWGGTEAFF

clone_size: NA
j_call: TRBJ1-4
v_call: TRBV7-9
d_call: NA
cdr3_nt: TGTGCCAGCAGCCCCCAGGGCAGTACGAATGAAAAACTGTTTTTT
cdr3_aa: CASSPQGSTNEKLFF

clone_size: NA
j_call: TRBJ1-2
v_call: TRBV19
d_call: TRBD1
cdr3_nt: TGTGCCAGTACAGGGGGCGGTGGCTACACCTTC
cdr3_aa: CASTGGGGYTF

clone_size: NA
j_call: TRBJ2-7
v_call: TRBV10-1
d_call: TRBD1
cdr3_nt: TGCGCCAGCAGTGACGGGACAGGGATACCCAGAGTCGAGCAGTACTTC
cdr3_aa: CASSDGTGIPRVEQYF

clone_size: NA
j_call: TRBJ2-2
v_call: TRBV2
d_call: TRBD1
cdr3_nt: TGTGCTTCCCAGGGGGCCACGAACACCGGGGAGCTGTTTTTT
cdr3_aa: CASQGATNTGELFF

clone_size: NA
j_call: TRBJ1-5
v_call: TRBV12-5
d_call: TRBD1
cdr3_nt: TGTGCTAGTGGTCTCTTGACAGGGAAGAATAATCAGCCCCAGCATTTT
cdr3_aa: CASGLLTGKNNQPQHF

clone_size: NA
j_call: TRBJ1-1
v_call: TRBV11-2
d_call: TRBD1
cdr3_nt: TGTGCCAGCAGCCCCCGGGACAGGGGAAACACTGAAGCTTTCTTT
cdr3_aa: CASSPRDRGNTEAFF

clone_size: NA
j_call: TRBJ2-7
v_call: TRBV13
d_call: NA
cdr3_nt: TGTGCCAGCAGCGAAGGATCCGGGGAGCAGTACTTC
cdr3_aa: CASSEGSGEQYF

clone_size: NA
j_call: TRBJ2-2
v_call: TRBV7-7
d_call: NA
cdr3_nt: TGTGCCAGCAGCTCACTCACCGGGGAGCTGTTTTTT
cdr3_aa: CASSSLTGELFF

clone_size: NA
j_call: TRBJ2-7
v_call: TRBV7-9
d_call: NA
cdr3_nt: TGTGCCAGCAGCTTAGGGGGGACCTCCTACGAGCAGTACTTC
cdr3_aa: CASSLGGTSYEQYF

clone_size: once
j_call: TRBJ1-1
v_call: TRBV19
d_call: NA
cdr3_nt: TGTGCCAGTAGTATAGATGAGGAAGTTCCGAACACTGAAGCTTTCTTT
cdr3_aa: CASSIDEEVPNTEAFF

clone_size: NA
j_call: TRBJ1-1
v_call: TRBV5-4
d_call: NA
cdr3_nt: TGTGCCAGCAGCTACGGCCGCGACACTGAAGCTTTCTTT
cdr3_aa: CASSYGRDTEAFF

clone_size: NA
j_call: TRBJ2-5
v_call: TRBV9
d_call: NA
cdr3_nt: TGTGCCAGCAGCCCCACCGTGGGCCATGAGACCCAGTACTTC
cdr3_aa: CASSPTVGHETQYF

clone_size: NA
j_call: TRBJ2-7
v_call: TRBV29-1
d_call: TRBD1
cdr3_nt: TGCAGCGTTGAAAGCCGGGACAGGGGCCCCGGGCAGTACTTC
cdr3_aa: CSVESRDRGPGQYF

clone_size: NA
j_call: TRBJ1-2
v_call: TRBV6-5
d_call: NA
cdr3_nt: TGTGCCAGCAAAGGTCGCGTGAGTGGCTACACCTTC
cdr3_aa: CASKGRVSGYTF

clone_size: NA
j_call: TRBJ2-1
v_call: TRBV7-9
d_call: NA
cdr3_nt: TGTGCCAGCAGCCCCCCGGCGGAGACCAGAGAGTTCTTC
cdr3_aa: CASSPPAETREFF

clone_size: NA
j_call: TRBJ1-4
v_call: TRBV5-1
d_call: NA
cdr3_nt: TGCGCCAGCAGCTTGTCTACGAGGGCGTCTGAAAAACTGTTTTTT
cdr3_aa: CASSLSTRASEKLFF

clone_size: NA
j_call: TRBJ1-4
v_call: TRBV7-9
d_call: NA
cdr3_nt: TGTGCCAGCAGCCCTTCCGGCAGTGAATATGAAAAACTGTTTTTT
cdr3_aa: CASSPSGSEYEKLFF

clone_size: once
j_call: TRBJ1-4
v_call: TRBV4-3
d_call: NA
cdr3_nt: TGCGCCAGCAGCCAAGAGGGGTCTTTGGGTGAAAAACTGTTTTTT
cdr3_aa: CASSQEGSLGEKLFF

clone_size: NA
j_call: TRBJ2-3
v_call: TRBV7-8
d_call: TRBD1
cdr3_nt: TGTGCCAGCAGCTTAGAGACAGGGAGCACAGATACGCAGTATTTT
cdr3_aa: CASSLETGSTDTQYF

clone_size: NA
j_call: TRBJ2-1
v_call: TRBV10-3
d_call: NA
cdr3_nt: TGTGCCATCAGTGAGTCTACACGCTATGGGTTGGACAATGAGCAGTTCTTC
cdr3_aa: CAISESTRYGLDNEQFF

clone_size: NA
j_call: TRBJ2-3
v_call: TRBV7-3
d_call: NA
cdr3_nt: TGTGCCAGCAGCTTAGGCATTGATACGCAGTATTTT
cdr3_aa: CASSLGIDTQYF

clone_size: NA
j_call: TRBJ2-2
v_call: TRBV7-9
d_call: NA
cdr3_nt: TGTGCCAGCAGCTCGGGCCCGGAGGAGCTGTTTTTT
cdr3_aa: CASSSGPEELFF

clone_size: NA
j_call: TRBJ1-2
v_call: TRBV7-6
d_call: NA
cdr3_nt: TGTGCCAGCAGCCCCGGGGGGCGAGGCTACACCTTC
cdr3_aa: CASSPGGRGYTF

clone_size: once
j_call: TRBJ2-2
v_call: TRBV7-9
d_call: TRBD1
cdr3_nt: TGTGCCAGCAGCTTGCAGGGGGCTAACGGGGAGCTGTTTTTT
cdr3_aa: CASSLQGANGELFF

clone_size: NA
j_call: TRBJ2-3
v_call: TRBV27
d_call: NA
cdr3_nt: TGTGCCAGCACCTATAGTGGGGGGGCCTTAGATACGCAGTATTTT
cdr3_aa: CASTYSGGALDTQYF

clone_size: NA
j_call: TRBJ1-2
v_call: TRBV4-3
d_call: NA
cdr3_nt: TGCGCCAGCAGCCAAGATAGGGCAGACCCCTTCTATGGCTACACCTTC
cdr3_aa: CASSQDRADPFYGYTF

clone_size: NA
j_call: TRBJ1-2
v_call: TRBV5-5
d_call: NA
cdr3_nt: TGTGCCAGCAGCTGGGAACCAGGTGCGGGTCACTATGGCTACACCTTC
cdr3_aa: CASSWEPGAGHYGYTF

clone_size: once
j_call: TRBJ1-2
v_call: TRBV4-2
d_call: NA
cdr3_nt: TGTGCCAGCAGCCAAGATTGGGCAGGCAACTATGGCTACACCTTC
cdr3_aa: CASSQDWAGNYGYTF

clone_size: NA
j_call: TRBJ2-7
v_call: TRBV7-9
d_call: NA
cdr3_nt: TGTGCCAGCAGCTCCCACTCCTACGAGCAGTACTTC
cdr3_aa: CASSSHSYEQYF

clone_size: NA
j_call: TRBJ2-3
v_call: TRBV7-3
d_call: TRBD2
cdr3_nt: TGTGCCAGCAGCTTAACGTGGGCTAGCGGGGGGCAAGATACGCAGTATTTT
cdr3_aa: CASSLTWASGGQDTQYF

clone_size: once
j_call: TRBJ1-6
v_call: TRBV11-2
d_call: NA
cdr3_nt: TGTGCCAGCAGCTTAGAGGGGGCCGGTGGTAATTCACCCCTCCACTTT
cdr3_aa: CASSLEGAGGNSPLHF

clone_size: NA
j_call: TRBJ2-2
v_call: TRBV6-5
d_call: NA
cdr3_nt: TGTGCCAGCAGTTTTGACAGAACCGGGGAGCTGTTTTTT
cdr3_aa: CASSFDRTGELFF

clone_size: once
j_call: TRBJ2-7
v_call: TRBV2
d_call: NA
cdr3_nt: TGTGCCAGCACCACTATAGGGGCGGCCTTTTACGAGCAGTACTTC
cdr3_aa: CASTTIGAAFYEQYF

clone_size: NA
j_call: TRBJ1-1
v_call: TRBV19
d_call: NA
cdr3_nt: TGTGCCAGTAGTATTTGGTCGAACACTGAAGCTTTCTTT
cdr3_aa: CASSIWSNTEAFF